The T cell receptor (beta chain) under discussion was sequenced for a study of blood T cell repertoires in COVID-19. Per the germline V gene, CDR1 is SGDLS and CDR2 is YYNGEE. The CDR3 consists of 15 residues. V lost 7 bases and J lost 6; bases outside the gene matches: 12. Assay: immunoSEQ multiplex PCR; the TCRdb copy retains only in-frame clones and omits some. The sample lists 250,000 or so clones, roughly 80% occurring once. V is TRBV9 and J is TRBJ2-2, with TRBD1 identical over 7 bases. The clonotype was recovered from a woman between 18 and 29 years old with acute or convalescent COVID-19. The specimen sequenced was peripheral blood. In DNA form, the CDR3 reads TGTGCCAGCTCTCGGCGACAGGGTGAATCCGGGGAGCTGTTTTTT. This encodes CASSRRQGESGELFF. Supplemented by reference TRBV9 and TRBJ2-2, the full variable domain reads DSGVTQTPKHLITATGQRVTLRCSPRSGDLSVYWYQQSLDQGLQFLIQYYNGEERAKGNILERFSAQQFPDLHSELNLSSLELGDSALYFCASSRRQGESGELFFGEGSRLTVL.